The TCR beta chain under discussion was sequenced for a study of blood T cell repertoires in COVID-19. Original processing methods: Amplified reference gene primers provided the basis for estimating nucleated cell counts. The data were produced by immunoSEQ multiplex PCR, yet TCRdb's version contains in-frame clones alone and is incomplete. V, J and clone size are taken as reported in that table, and D and trimming were inferred from the DNA itself. The data contain 180,000 or so clones, roughly 80% of them singletons. V gave up 9 bases and J gave up 4 bases; unmatched junction bases: 6. Germline values: CDR1 MNHEY, CDR2 SVGAGI. The CDR3 length is 13 residues. Comments on this clone: In the same sample, other DNA sequences code for this CDR3.

In terms of age and location, participants ranged from roughly 18 to 95 years and lived in under 30 US areas. Which cohort a participant joined came from the clinical history participants gave. The chain is built from TRBV6-5 and TRBJ1-2, with 9 bases that match TRBD1. The origin of this receptor is a man in his forties or fifties who had recovered from COVID-19. Sequencing used PBMCs or T cells enriched from blood (not recorded which). As DNA, the CDR3 is TGTGCCAGTCGTCCGGGACAGGGCTATGGCTACACCTTC. It is translated as CASRPGQGYGYTF.